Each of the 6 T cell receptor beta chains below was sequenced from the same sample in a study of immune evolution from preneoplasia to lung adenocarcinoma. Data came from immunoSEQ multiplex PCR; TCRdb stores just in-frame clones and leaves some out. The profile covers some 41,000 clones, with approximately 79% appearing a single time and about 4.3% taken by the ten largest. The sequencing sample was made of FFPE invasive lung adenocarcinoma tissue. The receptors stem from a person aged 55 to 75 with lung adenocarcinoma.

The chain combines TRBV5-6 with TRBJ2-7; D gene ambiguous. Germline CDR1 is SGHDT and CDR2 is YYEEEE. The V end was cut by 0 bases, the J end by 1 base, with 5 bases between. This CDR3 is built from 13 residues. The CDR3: CASSLVASYEQYF. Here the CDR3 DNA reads TGTGCCAGCAGCTTGGTAGCATCCTACGAGCAGTACTTC.

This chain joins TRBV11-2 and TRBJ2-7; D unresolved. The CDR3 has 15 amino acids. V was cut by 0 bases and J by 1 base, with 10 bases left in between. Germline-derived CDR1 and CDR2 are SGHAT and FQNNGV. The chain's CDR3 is CASSLDPHVSYEQYF. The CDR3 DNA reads TGTGCCAGCAGCTTAGATCCCCATGTTTCCTACGAGCAGTACTTC.

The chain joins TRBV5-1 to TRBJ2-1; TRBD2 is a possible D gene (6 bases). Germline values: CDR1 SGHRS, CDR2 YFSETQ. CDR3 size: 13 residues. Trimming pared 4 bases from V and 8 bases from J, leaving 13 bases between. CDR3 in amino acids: CASSAGSPHEQFF. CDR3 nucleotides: TGCGCCAGCAGCGCCGGGAGTCCCCATGAGCAGTTCTTC.

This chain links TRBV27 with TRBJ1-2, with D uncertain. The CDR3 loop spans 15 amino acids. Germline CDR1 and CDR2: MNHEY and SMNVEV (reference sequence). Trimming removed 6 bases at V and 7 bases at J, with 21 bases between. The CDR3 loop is CASSHRLDRVSGYTF. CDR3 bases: TGTGCCAGCAGCCACCGACTCGACCGGGTAAGTGGCTACACCTTC.

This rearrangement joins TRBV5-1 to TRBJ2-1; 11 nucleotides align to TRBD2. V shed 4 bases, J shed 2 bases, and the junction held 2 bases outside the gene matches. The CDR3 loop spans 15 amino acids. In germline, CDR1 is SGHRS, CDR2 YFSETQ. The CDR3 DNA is TGCGCCAGCAGCAGACTAGCGGGAACCTACAATGAGCAGTTCTTC. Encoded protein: CASSRLAGTYNEQFF.

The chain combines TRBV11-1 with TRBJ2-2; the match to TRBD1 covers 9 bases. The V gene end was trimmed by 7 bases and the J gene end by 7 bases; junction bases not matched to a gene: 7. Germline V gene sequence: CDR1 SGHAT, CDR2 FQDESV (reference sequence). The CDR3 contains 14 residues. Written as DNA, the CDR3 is TGTGCCAGCAAACGGACAGGGGTGGACGGGGAGCTGTTTTTT. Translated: CASKRTGVDGELFF.